Reported below is one T cell receptor (beta chain). The sample belongs to a study of blood T cell repertoires in COVID-19. Some clones are missing from TCRdb's copy, which holds only in-frame ones; the method was immunoSEQ multiplex PCR. The table has about 340,000 clones, approximately 87% seen once. This sequence was found in a woman aged 45-65 years with COVID-19, enrolled during active disease. The sequenced material came from peripheral blood.

CDR3 region: CATSDFRGRNYGYTF. The CDR3, as DNA: TGTGCCACCAGTGATTTTAGAGGGAGAAACTATGGCTACACCTTC. The chain couples TRBV24-1 to TRBJ1-2, with unresolved D. Germline CDR1 and CDR2: KGHDR and SFDVKD. CDR3 length: 15 residues. Trimming removed 1 base from V and 2 bases from J, with 10 bases in between.